This section outlines one TCR beta chain sequence together with its context. This sample was taken from a study of Ad26.COV2.S vaccination and SARS-CoV-2 variants. Study-wide background: In the study, Ad26.COV2.S was injected intramuscularly once, or twice 56 days apart.

With 2 bases removed from V and 3 bases from J, the gap between germline ends came to 16 bases. The CDR3 totals 16 residues. Germline loops: CDR1 MNHEY, CDR2 SVGAGI. Noted treatment: 15 to 20 received Ad26.COV2.S at low or high dose, single or two shots; about 5 received placebo; per-sample allocation not given. Specimen acquisition occurred on day 63 following the initial vaccine or placebo injection. Generated by immunoSEQ multiplex PCR, the TCRdb table keeps only in-frame clones and is missing some. The data show hundreds of thousands of clones, around 90% seen once. This material consisted of peripheral blood, taken in a trial of Ad26.COV2.S vaccine versus placebo. This TCR came from a person aged 18-65 years who received the Ad26.COV2.S COVID-19 vaccine or a placebo. The V and J genes are TRBV6-5 and TRBJ1-1; tentatively, D is TRBD1 (5 bases). In nucleotides, the CDR3 is TGTGCCAGCAGTTACCATTCAGGGCGCGAGGACACTGAAGCTTTCTTT. Translated: CASSYHSGREDTEAFF.